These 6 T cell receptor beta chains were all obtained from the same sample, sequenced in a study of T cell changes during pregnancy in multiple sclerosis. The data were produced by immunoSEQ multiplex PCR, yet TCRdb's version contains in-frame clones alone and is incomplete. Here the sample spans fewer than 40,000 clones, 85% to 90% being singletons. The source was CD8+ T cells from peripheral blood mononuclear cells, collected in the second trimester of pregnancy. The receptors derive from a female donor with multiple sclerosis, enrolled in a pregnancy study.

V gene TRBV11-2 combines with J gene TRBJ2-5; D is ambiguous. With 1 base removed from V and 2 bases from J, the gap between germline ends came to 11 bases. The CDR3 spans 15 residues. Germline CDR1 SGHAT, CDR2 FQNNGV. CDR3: CASSLVWSEQETQYF. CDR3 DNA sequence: TGTGCCAGCAGCTTAGTATGGTCAGAACAAGAGACCCAGTACTTC.

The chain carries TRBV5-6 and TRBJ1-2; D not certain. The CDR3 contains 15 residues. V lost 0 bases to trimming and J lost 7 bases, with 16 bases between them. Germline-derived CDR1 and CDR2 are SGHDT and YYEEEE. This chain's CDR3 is CASSLESAGLVGYTF. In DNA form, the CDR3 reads TGTGCCAGCAGCTTGGAGTCGGCAGGTCTTGTTGGCTACACCTTC.

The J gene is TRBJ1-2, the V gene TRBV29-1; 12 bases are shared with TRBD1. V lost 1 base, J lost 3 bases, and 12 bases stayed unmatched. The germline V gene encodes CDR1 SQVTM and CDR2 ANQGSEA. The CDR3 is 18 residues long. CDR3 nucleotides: TGCAGCGTTGAAGGAGTCAAGGGACAGGGGGCTGGGTACTATGGCTACACCTTC. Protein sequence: CSVEGVKGQGAGYYGYTF.

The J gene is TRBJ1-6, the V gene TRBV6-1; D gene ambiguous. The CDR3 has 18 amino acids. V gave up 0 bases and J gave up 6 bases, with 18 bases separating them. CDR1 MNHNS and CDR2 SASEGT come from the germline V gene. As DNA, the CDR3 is TGTGCCAGCAGTGAAGCGGTCCGACCGGCCTGGGCTAATTCACCCCTCCACTTT. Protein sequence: CASSEAVRPAWANSPLHF.

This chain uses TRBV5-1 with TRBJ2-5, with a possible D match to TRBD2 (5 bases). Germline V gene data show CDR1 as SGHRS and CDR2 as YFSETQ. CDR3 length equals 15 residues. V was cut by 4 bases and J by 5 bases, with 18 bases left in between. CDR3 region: CASSGTSVSGETQYF. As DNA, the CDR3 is TGCGCCAGCAGCGGCACCTCGGTCTCGGGGGAGACCCAGTACTTC.

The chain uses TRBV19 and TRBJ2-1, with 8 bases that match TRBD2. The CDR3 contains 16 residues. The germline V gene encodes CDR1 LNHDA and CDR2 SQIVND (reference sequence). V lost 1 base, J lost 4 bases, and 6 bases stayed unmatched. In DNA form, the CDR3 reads TGTGCCAGTAGTATAGCGGAGCGGGGGCCGTACAATGAGCAGTTCTTC. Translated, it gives CASSIAERGPYNEQFF.